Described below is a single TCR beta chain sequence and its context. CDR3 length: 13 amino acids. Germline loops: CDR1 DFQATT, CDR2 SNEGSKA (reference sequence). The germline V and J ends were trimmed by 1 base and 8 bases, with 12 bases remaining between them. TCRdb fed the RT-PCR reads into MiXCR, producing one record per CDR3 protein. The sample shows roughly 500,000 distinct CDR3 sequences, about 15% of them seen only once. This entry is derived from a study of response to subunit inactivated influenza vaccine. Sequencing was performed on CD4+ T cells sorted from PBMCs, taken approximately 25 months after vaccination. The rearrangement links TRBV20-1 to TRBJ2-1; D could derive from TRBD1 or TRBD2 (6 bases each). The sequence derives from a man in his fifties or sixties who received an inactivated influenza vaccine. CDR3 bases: TGCAGTGCTAGAGTGAAGGGGGGCGATGAGCAGTTCTTC. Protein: CSARVKGGDEQFF.